The sequence of this T cell receptor beta chain was determined in a study of human T cells and chemical hapten exposure. Time point meaning: patch test 1, 2 weeks after DPC sensitization. As to treatment: therapeutic diphenylcyclopropenone sensitization with weekly scalp DPC. MiXCR was run by TCRdb on the RACE reads, yielding one entry per CDR3 protein. This sample has about 120,000 distinct CDR3 sequences, with approximately 14% found just once. V was cut by 11 bases and J by 2 bases, with 16 bases left in between. Germline CDR1 MNHEY, CDR2 SMNVEV (reference sequence). The CDR3 extends over 14 amino acids.

Sequences were derived from whole blood, sampled in connection with sensitization to the hapten diphenylcyclopropenone (DPC). The receptor comes from a man aged 18 to 30 with alopecia areata. Some clones in this sample may be carry-over from other donors' samples. The V call is TRBV27, the J call TRBJ2-1; D is unclear. The CDR3 region is CAVKHDATYNEQFF. For the CDR3, the DNA is TGTGCCGTCAAACACGACGCAACCTACAATGAGCAGTTCTTC.